The clone carrying this T cell receptor (beta chain) showed up many times. Its antigen is as yet unknown. This sample was included in a study of T cells in Graves' hyperthyroidism and ophthalmopathy. Whole-study findings and limits: The model's output predicted ophthalmopathy at a median of roughly 6.9 months prior to onset. Ophthalmopathy was separated from stable hyperthyroidism by a 13 V-J model.

Germline V gene lookup returns CDR1 MDHEN and CDR2 SYDVKM. The V gene lost 7 bases and the J gene lost 0 bases, with 18 bases spanning the gap. The CDR3 extends over 16 amino acids. The authors obtained PBMCs from more than 8 ml of fresh peripheral blood. The investigators amplified TCR beta CDR3 regions from RNA transcripts. HTBI primers were the set used in a first-round RT-PCR of the TCR CDR3. Via MiXCR, TCRdb re-called the multiplex PCR reads, giving one row per CDR3 protein. The table records nearly 600,000 distinct CDR3 sequences, approximately 14% of them present only once. The source of this sequence is a woman aged 18-29 years with Graves' ophthalmopathy. The sequencing input was blood. The V and J genes are TRBV28 and TRBJ1-1; D is possibly TRBD1 (5 bases). CDR3 in amino acids: CASKGETGIMNTEAFF. In nucleotides, the CDR3 is TGTGCCAGCAAAGGAGAAACAGGAATCATGAACACTGAAGCTTTCTTT. Variable domain in full (rest from reference TRBV28 and TRBJ1-1): DVKVTQSSRYLVKRTGEKVFLECVQDMDHENMFWYRQDPGLGLRLIYFSYDVKMKEKGDIPEGYSVSREKKERFSLILESASTNQTSMYLCASKGETGIMNTEAFFGQGTRLTVV.